This T cell receptor (beta chain) was obtained from a study of T cell responses to AZD1222 COVID-19 vaccine. The study's findings and limits: Reports say nearly half of spike-specific TCRs go after unmutated variant regions. Donor demographics were predominantly white British with a female majority; clonal diversity may be underestimated.

Sequenced by immunoSEQ multiplex PCR; TCRdb stores in-frame clones only, minus some. The sample contains more than 150,000 clones, less than 95% of which appear only once. This CDR3 region has 16 residues. Trimming at V came to 3 bases and at J to 0 bases, leaving 3 bases not matched to a gene. CDR1 and CDR2 from the germline V gene are SGHTA and FQGNSA. As regards this clone: Its cognate antigen is unknown.

This chain links TRBV7-2 with TRBJ2-5; 11 positions agree with TRBD2. The sequence was obtained from an adult in good health. The sequencing here drew on peripheral blood, taken on day 0 of AZD1222 vaccination. The CDR3 loop is CASSLTSGAYQETQYF. In DNA form, the CDR3 reads TGTGCCAGCAGCTTGACTAGCGGGGCGTACCAAGAGACCCAGTACTTC.